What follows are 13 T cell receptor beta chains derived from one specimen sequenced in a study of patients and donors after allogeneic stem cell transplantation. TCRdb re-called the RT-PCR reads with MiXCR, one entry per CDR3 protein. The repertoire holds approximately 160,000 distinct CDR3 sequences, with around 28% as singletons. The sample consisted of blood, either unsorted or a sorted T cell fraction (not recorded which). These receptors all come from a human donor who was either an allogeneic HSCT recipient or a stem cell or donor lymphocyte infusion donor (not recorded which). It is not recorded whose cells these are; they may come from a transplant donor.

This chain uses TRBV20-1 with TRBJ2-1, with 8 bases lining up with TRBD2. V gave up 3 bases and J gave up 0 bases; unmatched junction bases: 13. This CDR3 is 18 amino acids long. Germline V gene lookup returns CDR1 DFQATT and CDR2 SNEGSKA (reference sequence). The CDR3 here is CSASNPITSGSSYNEQFF. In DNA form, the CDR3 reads TGCAGTGCTAGCAACCCCATCACTAGCGGAAGCTCCTACAATGAGCAGTTCTTC.

Written as DNA, the CDR3 is TGCAGTGTACTAGCGGGAGATTTGACAACTTATTTT. It yields the protein CSVLAGDLTTYF. The chain joins TRBV20-1 to TRBJ2-3, with 11 bases matching TRBD2. CDR3 length equals 12 residues. V was pared by 7 bases and J by 15 bases, with 12 bases of the junction left unmatched. Germline V lookup: CDR1 DFQATT, CDR2 SNEGSKA (reference sequence).

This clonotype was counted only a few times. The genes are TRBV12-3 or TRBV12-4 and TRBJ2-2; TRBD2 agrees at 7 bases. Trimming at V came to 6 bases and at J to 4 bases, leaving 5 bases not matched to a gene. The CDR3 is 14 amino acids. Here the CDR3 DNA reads TGTGCCAGCAGGGCGGGAGACAGCACCGGGGAGCTGTTTTTT. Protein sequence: CASRAGDSTGELFF.

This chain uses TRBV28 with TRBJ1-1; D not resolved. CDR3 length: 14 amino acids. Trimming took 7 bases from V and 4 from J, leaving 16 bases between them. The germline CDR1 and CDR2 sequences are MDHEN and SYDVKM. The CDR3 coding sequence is TGTGCCAGCATGCGGGTAGTCCTGGGCACTGAAGCTTTCTTT. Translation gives CASMRVVLGTEAFF. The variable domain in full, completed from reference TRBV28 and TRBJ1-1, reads DVKVTQSSRYLVKRTGEKVFLECVQDMDHENMFWYRQDPGLGLRLIYFSYDVKMKEKGDIPEGYSVSREKKERFSLILESASTNQTSMYLCASMRVVLGTEAFFGQGTRLTVV.

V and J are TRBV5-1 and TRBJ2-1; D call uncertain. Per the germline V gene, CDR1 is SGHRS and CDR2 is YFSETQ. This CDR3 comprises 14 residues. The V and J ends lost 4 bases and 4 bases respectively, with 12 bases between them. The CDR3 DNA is TGCGCCAGCAGCCCTACCCCGGGTTACAATGAGCAGTTCTTC. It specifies CASSPTPGYNEQFF.

The CDR3 sequence: CASSPGTSYNEQFF. The CDR3 DNA sequence: TGCGCCAGCAGCCCCGGGACGTCTTACAATGAGCAGTTCTTC. The chain joins TRBV4-3 to TRBJ2-1; D is tentatively TRBD1 or TRBD2 (5 bases each). The CDR3 covers 14 residues. The V end was cut by 4 bases, the J end by 4 bases, with 11 bases between. The germline V gene encodes CDR1 LGHNA and CDR2 YSLEER.

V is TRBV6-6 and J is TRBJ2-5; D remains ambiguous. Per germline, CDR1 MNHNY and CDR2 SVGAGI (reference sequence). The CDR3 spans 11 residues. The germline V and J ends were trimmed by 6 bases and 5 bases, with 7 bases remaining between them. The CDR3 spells CASSHAETQYF. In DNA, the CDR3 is TGTGCCAGCAGCCACGCGGAGACCCAGTACTTC.

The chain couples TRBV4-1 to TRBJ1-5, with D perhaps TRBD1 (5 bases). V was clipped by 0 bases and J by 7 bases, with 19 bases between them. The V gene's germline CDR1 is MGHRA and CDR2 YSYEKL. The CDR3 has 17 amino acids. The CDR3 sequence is CASSQDPTSGLRQPQHF. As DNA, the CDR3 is TGCGCCAGCAGCCAAGACCCTACCTCAGGGTTACGGCAGCCCCAGCATTTT.

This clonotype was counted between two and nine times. The CDR3 spells CASSFGGDTQYF. The CDR3 DNA follows: TGCGCCAGCAGCTTTGGCGGAGATACGCAGTATTTT. The rearrangement uses TRBV5-1 and TRBJ2-3; D uncertain. The CDR3 extends over 12 amino acids. Looked up from germline, CDR1 is SGHRS and CDR2 is YFSETQ. V gave up 2 bases and J gave up 5 bases, with 6 bases separating them.

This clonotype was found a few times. The CDR3 region is CASSFDPPGQGRANTEAFF. CDR3 DNA: TGTGCCAGCAGTTTCGACCCACCGGGACAGGGGAGGGCAAACACTGAAGCTTTCTTT. The chain is built from TRBV27 and TRBJ1-1; 10 positions match TRBD1. V trimming: 3 bases; J trimming: 2 bases; junction bases outside the gene matches: 15. Germline CDR1 is MNHEY and CDR2 is SMNVEV (reference sequence). The CDR3 runs to 19 residues.

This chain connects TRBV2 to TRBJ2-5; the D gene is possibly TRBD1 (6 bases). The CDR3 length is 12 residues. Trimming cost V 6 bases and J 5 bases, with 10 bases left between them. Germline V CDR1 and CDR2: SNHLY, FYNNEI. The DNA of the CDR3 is TGTGCCAGCAGGTCAGGGGAGGAGACCCAGTACTTC. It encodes CASRSGEETQYF.

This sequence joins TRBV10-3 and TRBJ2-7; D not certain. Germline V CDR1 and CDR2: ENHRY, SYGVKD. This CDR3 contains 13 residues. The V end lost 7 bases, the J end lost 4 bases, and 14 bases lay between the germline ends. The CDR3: CAINSGPLYEQYF. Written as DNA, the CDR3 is TGTGCCATCAATTCTGGACCTTTATACGAGCAGTACTTC.

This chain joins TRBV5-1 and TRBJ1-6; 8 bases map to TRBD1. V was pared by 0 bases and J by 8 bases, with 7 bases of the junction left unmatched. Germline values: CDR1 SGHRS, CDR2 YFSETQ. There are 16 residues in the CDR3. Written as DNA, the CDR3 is TGCGCCAGCAGCTTGGACAGCGGACAGGGTTATTCACCCCTCCACTTT. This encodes CASSLDSGQGYSPLHF.